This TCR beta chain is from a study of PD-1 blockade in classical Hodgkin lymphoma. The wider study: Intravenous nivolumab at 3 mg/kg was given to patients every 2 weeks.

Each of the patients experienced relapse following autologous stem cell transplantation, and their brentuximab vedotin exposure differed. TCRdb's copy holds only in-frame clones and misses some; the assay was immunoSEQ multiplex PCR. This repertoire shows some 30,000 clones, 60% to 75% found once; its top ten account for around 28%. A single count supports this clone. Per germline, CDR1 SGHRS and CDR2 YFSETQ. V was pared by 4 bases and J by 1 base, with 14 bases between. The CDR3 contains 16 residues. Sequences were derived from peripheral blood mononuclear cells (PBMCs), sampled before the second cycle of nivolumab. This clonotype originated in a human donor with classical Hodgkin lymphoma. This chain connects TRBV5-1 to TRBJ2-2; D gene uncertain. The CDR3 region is CASSKNPVQNTGELFF. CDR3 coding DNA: TGCGCCAGCAGCAAGAACCCAGTACAGAACACCGGGGAGCTGTTTTTT. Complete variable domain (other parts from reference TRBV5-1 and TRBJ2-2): KAGVTQTPRYLIKTRGQQVTLSCSPISGHRSVSWYQQTPGQGLQFLFEYFSETQRNKGNFPGRFSGRQFSNSRSEMNVSTLELGDSALYLCASSKNPVQNTGELFFGEGSRLTVL.